Below, one T cell receptor beta chain is given with its context. What this receptor recognizes is not known. Base qualities are not recorded, but no much larger clone differs from it by a single base. CDR1 SGHRS and CDR2 YFSETQ are derived from the germline V gene. V is pared back by 0 bases and J by 3 bases, with 9 bases lying between the germline termini. From cysteine to phenylalanine, the CDR3 is 15 amino acids long. Kept here is only the CDR3 DNA, which spans 45 bases and is read in frame from base 1. One collaborating source in Seattle enrolled patients while the patients were actively infected and followed the patients over time throughout the course of disease. Whole blood was collected in K2EDTA tubes by collaborating institutions according to the institutions' own protocols. For TCRbeta analysis, collaborator samples were shipped as frozen whole blood, as isolated PBMCs, or as DNA extracted from either sample type.

This sample stems from a study of blood T cell repertoires in COVID-19 (dated by TCRdb to between 2020 and 2021). About the full investigation: Samples from collaborators originated in the United States, Italy and Spain and spanned both the acute and convalescent phases of COVID-19. The repertoires were released in a freely available public database meant as a resource for research on the immune response to SARS-CoV-2. Sample metadata almost always included a de-identified subject ID, COVID-19 status, age in years and sex. The material from the prospective study consisted of cDNA or gDNA derived from T cells, B-cell-depleted T cells, or PBMCs. The samples were drawn from the first 160 participants of the ongoing ImmuneRACE study and from 1,200 or so subjects provided by 6 global collaborators. Where available, HLA class I and class II types were obtained from metadata supplied by the sample provider rather than from assay-based typing. Subjects who had been exposed to COVID-19, were actively infected with it, or had recovered from it provided the deeply sampled blood TCRbeta repertoires that made up the dataset.

TCRbeta CDR3 regions were amplified from genomic DNA by means of the immunoSEQ Assay, a bias-controlled multiplex PCR. The authors' pipeline ran thus. Nucleated cell counts per sample were estimated from amplification of reference gene primers within the assay. Sequence reads were collapsed and filtered to measure the absolute abundance of every unique TCRbeta CDR3 rearrangement. For each sample, productive Simpson clonality was calculated as the square root of Simpson's diversity index over productive rearrangements. This immuneACCESS table, as held by TCRdb, lists in-frame sequences with V and J called but not all clones. Of the missing ones, under half trace to an unresolved V gene in checked studies; the others have no known cause. V and J calls and clone size are copied from that table; D and trimming were computed from the DNA. The sample contains 300,000 to 400,000 clones, 87% of them found a single time. Jointly, the top ten make up nearly 6.5% of the sample.

The investigation overall reported the following: How much clinical and demographic metadata was included differed by source and by participant, and the metadata was provided uncurated.

The sequence was collected from a woman in her 50s with COVID-19, enrolled during active disease. Recombination connected TRBV5-1 to TRBJ1-4, with the D gene uncertain. Input material: peripheral blood. The DNA sequence is TGCGCCAGCAGCTTGGCGGGGTCCCCTAATGAAAAACTGTTTTTT. Its amino acids are CASSLAGSPNEKLFF.